This TCR beta chain was sequenced for a study of T cell clones after liver transplantation. Sequencing used immunoSEQ multiplex PCR; TCRdb keeps in-frame clones, though not all of them. The sample yields 25,000 to 35,000 clones, just under 95% seen once. The germline V and J ends were trimmed by 6 bases and 6 bases, with 17 bases remaining between them. Looked up from germline, CDR1 is MDHEN and CDR2 is SYDVKM. The CDR3 sequence is 14 residues long. This clone counts as hyperexpanded (1% or more). The receptor was isolated from a human patient who received a liver transplant. T cells may partly derive from the graft donor. The sample here was CD8+ T cells from blood, taken 12 months after liver transplant. This chain joins TRBV28 and TRBJ1-1, with TRBD1 as a possible D gene (5 bases). CDR3 coding DNA: TGTGCCAGCAGCCCGCGGGGGTATGATCCTGAAGCTTTCTTT. Residues: CASSPRGYDPEAFF.